This is a list of T cell receptor beta chains from one sample in a study of blood T cell repertoires in COVID-19. Method: immunoSEQ multiplex PCR; TCRdb's copy keeps in-frame clones and lacks some. In the table there are 300,000 to 400,000 clones, around 82% of which are singletons. Material: peripheral blood. All receptors come from a man aged 30-40 years with active or convalescent COVID-19. The CDR3 runs from the conserved cysteine through the conserved F or W. A D gene is named only where the DNA matches it firmly. Size values are once, few and many counts, or a class for expanded clones, and some rows have none.

TGTGCCAGCTCAGCTGCTGGGACAGGGAGAAATGAGCAGTTCTTC | CASSAAGTGRNEQFF | NA | TRBJ2-1 | TRBV18 | TRBD1
TGTGCCAGCAGCGCACGGACTAGCGGTCCTTACGAGCAGTACTTC | CASSARTSGPYEQYF | few | TRBJ2-7 | TRBV4-2 | TRBD2
TGTGCCTGGAGTGATATCGGGACAGGGGAGGACGAGCAGTACTTC | CAWSDIGTGEDEQYF | once | TRBJ2-7 | TRBV30 | TRBD1
TGCAGCGTGGCACACCGCTCTGGAAACACCATATATTTT | CSVAHRSGNTIYF | NA | TRBJ1-3 | TRBV29-1 | NA
TGTGCCAGCAGTTACGGGACAGGGGGTAACTATGGCTACACCTTC | CASSYGTGGNYGYTF | NA | TRBJ1-2 | TRBV6-5 | TRBD1
TGTGCCAGCAGTACCCCGGGGAGGTCCGGCGAGCAGTACTTC | CASSTPGRSGEQYF | NA | TRBJ2-7 | TRBV6-6 | NA
TGTGCCAGTAGTATCGGACAGGAGATTTCACCCCTCCACTTT | CASSIGQEISPLHF | NA | TRBJ1-6 | TRBV19 | TRBD1
TGCGCCAGCAGCCAAGCGGGACTCCCCGTACAGAACACTGAAGCTTTCTTT | CASSQAGLPVQNTEAFF | few | TRBJ1-1 | TRBV4-1 | NA
TGTGCCACCAGTGATTTGTCCAGGGCCGGGACCGGGGAGCTGTTTTTT | CATSDLSRAGTGELFF | once | TRBJ2-2 | TRBV24-1 | NA
TGTGCCAGCAGCCAAGTGAGGGGAACAGGGGGCCTTAACTATGGCTACACCTTC | CASSQVRGTGGLNYGYTF | NA | TRBJ1-2 | TRBV4-2 | TRBD1
TGTGCCAGCAGCTTGGTGGCGGGAGTCACTGAAGCTTTCTTT | CASSLVAGVTEAFF | NA | TRBJ1-1 | TRBV5-4 | NA
TGTGCCAGCAGCTTCAGCGGGGGTGCTTCCAATGAGCAGTTCTTC | CASSFSGGASNEQFF | NA | TRBJ2-1 | TRBV11-3 | TRBD2
TGTGCCAGCAGCAGGGGACAGGGGGCGCGGGCCGGGGAGCTGTTTTTT | CASSRGQGARAGELFF | NA | TRBJ2-2 | TRBV5-4 | TRBD1
TGCAGCGTTGAGGGCCTAGCGGGGGGGGACACAGATACGCAGTATTTT | CSVEGLAGGDTDTQYF | NA | TRBJ2-3 | TRBV29-1 | TRBD2
TGTGCCAGCAGCGTAGGACTCGCCGACGGGGCGCAGTATTTT | CASSVGLADGAQYF | once | TRBJ2-3 | TRBV9 | NA
TGTGCCAGCAGCCCCCTACAGGGGGCGACGGATTGGATCTTT | CASSPLQGATDWIF | NA | TRBJ1-1 | TRBV7-2 | TRBD1
TGCAGTGCGGCCGAGAGGGCAAAACTGTTTTTT | CSAAERAKLFF | once | TRBJ1-4 | TRBV20-1 | NA
TGTGCCAGTAGTATGGCAGGTTCTCTTAACACTGAAGCTTTCTTT | CASSMAGSLNTEAFF | NA | TRBJ1-1 | TRBV19 | NA
TGTGCCAGCTCACCCTACAGGGGGAAGGAGGAGGGGTACGAGCAGTACTTC | CASSPYRGKEEGYEQYF | NA | TRBJ2-7 | TRBV18 | TRBD1
TGCGCCAGCAGCTTACGGGACACCTACGAGCAGTACTTC | CASSLRDTYEQYF | NA | TRBJ2-7 | TRBV5-1 | NA
TGTGCCTGGAACCGTCTGGGACAGCTTTTTTCTGGCTACACCTTC | CAWNRLGQLFSGYTF | NA | TRBJ1-2 | TRBV30 | TRBD1
TGCGCCAGCAGCCAGGGGACTAGCTACGATGGCTACACCTTC | CASSQGTSYDGYTF | once | TRBJ1-2 | TRBV4-1 | NA
TGTGCCAGCAGCTTAGGCAACGGGGACACCGGGGAGCTGTTTTTT | CASSLGNGDTGELFF | NA | TRBJ2-2 | TRBV11-3 | NA
TGCGCCAGCAGCCGACAGGCGTCGAGCGTAGATGGCTACACCTTC | CASSRQASSVDGYTF | NA | TRBJ1-2 | TRBV5-1 | NA
TGTGCCAGTAGTATAGGGACTATCCAGTACTTC | CASSIGTIQYF | NA | TRBJ2-7 | TRBV19 | NA
TGTGCCAGCAGTGACCGGACAGGGGCTGGCTACACCTTC | CASSDRTGAGYTF | NA | TRBJ1-2 | TRBV2 | TRBD1
TGTGCCACCAGCAGAGTAGTCGGGAGGAGAGAGACCCAGTACTTC | CATSRVVGRRETQYF | few | TRBJ2-5 | TRBV15 | TRBD2
TGTGCCTGGAGAGGGAGCGGGGGGTTGTACAATGAGCAGTTCTTC | CAWRGSGGLYNEQFF | NA | TRBJ2-1 | TRBV30 | TRBD2